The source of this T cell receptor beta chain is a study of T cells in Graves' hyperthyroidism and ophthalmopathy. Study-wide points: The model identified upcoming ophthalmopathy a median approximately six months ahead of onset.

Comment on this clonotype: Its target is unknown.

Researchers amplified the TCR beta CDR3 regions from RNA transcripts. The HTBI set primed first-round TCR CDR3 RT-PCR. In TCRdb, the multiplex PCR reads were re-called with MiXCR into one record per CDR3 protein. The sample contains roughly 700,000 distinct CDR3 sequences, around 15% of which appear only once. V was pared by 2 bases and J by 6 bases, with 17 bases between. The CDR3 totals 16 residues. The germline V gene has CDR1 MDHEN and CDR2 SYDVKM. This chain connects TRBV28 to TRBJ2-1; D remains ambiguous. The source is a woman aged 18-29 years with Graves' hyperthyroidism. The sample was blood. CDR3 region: CASSLASAGGFNEQFF. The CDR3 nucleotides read TGTGCCAGCAGTTTAGCCTCGGCTGGCGGATTCAATGAGCAGTTCTTC.